This paragraph covers one TCR beta chain sequence. Antigen unknown. The junction and the germline gene differ at one end; a read error may be behind it. The data were obtained in a study of tumor-infiltrating lymphocytes in primary liver carcinoma. Background on the study: The study enrolled male and female patients aged 30 to 69 years. Findings of the study overall: Relative to tumor region pairs, the tumor-adjacent and tumor-blood pairs showed overlap that was lower. When set against blood, tumors had a significantly higher top-250-clone fraction (p = 0.039).

The CDR3 loop spans 16 amino acids. The germline V gene encodes CDR1 MDHEN and CDR2 SYDVKM. From 450 to 600 ng total RNA, TCR beta cDNA was generated with a primer in the constant region. Libraries of TCR beta came from three nested multiplex PCR rounds with slightly modified ARM-PCR. Use of TRBV1-TRBV30 forward primers with a C-beta reverse primer characterized the first two PCR rounds, which lasted about 9 cycles each. Each CDR3 protein is one row after TCRdb ran MiXCR on the multiplex PCR reads. The sample has 90,000 to 150,000 distinct CDR3 sequences; 55% to 70% are singletons. The roughly 18-34 mg bulk tissue piece was not sorted before simultaneous RNA and DNA extraction.

The TCR was taken from a woman aged 55 to 70 with primary liver carcinoma and hepatitis B virus infection. The sample comprised tumor-adjacent normal liver tissue. The chain employs TRBV28 and TRBJ2-7; D unresolved. Here the CDR3 reads CASSFSLQELKYEQYF. As DNA, the CDR3 is TGTGCCAGCAGTTTTTCTCTGCAGGAATTAAAATACGAGCAATACTTC. Full variable domain (remainder filled in from reference TRBV28 and TRBJ2-7): DVKVTQSSRYLVKRTGEKVFLECVQDMDHENMFWYRQDPGLGLRLIYFSYDVKMKEKGDIPEGYSVSREKKERFSLILESASTNQTSMYLCASSFSLQELKYEQYFGPGTRLTVT.